The 15 T cell receptor beta chains in this list originate from one sample, sequenced in a study of T cells after yellow fever vaccination. TCRdb re-derived calls from the 5' RACE reads in MiXCR, one entry per CDR3 protein. The top ten hold about 18% of the sample, which has some 600,000 distinct CDR3 sequences, about a sixth seen once. This specimen consisted of PBMCs, obtained 5 days after the first yellow fever vaccination. The receptors stem from a young man who received the YFV17D yellow fever vaccine.

This clonotype was detected many times. This chain connects TRBV5-1 to TRBJ2-3; 13 bases align to TRBD2. There are 16 residues in the CDR3. V trimming: 1 base; J trimming: 6 bases; junction bases outside the gene matches: 5. Looked up from germline, CDR1 is SGHRS and CDR2 is YFSETQ. The CDR3 DNA reads TGCGCCAGCAGCTTGTGGGGGACTAGCGGGGCGGATACGCAGTATTTT. This encodes CASSLWGTSGADTQYF. Filled out from reference TRBV5-1 and TRBJ2-3, the complete variable domain reads KAGVTQTPRYLIKTRGQQVTLSCSPISGHRSVSWYQQTPGQGLQFLFEYFSETQRNKGNFPGRFSGRQFSNSRSEMNVSTLELGDSALYLCASSLWGTSGADTQYFGPGTRLTVL.

This clonotype was found a few times. The J gene is TRBJ2-3, the V gene TRBV7-2; no reliable D call. This CDR3 is 14 amino acids long. V lost 4 bases, J lost 5 bases, and 13 bases lay in between. Germline V gives CDR1 SGHTA, CDR2 FQGNSA. The CDR3 here is CASSYTGPQDTQYF. CDR3 nucleotide sequence: TGTGCCAGCAGCTATACTGGACCACAAGATACGCAGTATTTT.

This clonotype was seen a handful of times. The J gene is TRBJ2-3, the V gene TRBV5-1, with D perhaps TRBD1 (6 bases). The CDR3 is 14 amino acids. With 9 bases removed from V and 1 base from J, the gap between germline ends came to 15 bases. Germline-derived CDR1 and CDR2 are SGHRS and YFSETQ. CDR3 region: CATRGQGRTDTQYF. As DNA, the CDR3 is TGCGCCACCAGGGGCCAGGGGCGCACAGATACGCAGTATTTT.

This clonotype turned up a few times. This chain joins TRBV20-1 and TRBJ1-5; D is perhaps TRBD1 (6 bases). Trimming pared 0 bases from V and 4 bases from J, leaving 10 bases between. In germline, CDR1 is DFQATT, CDR2 SNEGSKA (reference sequence). CDR3 length: 14 residues. DNA for the CDR3: TGCAGTGCTAGAGACATGGACAGAAATCAGCCCCAGCATTTT. As protein: CSARDMDRNQPQHF.

There are a few counts of this clonotype. The chain is built from TRBV29-1 and TRBJ2-3; 14 bases map to TRBD2. The CDR3 loop spans 16 amino acids. Trimming at V came to 4 bases and at J to 4 bases, leaving 7 bases not matched to a gene. CDR1 is SQVTM and CDR2 is ANQGSEA in the germline V gene. The CDR3 region has the DNA TGCAGCGTTGCCAGACTAGCGGGGGGGCTGGCAGATACGCAGTATTTT. Protein sequence: CSVARLAGGLADTQYF.

This clonotype was detected a few times. The V and J genes are TRBV10-3 and TRBJ2-3, with D perhaps matching TRBD2 (5 bases). Trimming took off 4 bases at V and 6 bases at J, with 5 bases between the two ends. This CDR3 comprises 11 residues. Germline CDR1 and CDR2: ENHRY and SYGVKD. CDR3 sequence: CAISGRDTQYF. The CDR3 bases are TGTGCCATCAGTGGGAGGGATACGCAGTATTTT.

The chain combines TRBV7-2 with TRBJ1-1; 7 bases line up with TRBD1. Per the germline V gene, CDR1 is SGHTA and CDR2 is FQGNSA. V shed 1 base and J 5 bases; nucleotides not matched to a gene: 10. The length of the CDR3 is 16 residues. The CDR3 DNA is TGTGCCAGCAGCTTAGTAGTGGCAGGGGGAGGGACTGAAGCTTTCTTT. Translating it yields CASSLVVAGGGTEAFF.

At least ten counts were recorded for this clonotype. V gene TRBV6-2 or TRBV6-3 combines with J gene TRBJ2-6; 9 nucleotides align to TRBD1. Germline lookup yields CDR1 MNHEY and CDR2 SVGEGT. This CDR3 region has 16 residues. The V gene end was trimmed by 4 bases and the J gene end by 4 bases; junction bases not matched to a gene: 5. The CDR3 reads CASSSGTGTGANVLTF. The CDR3 nucleotides read TGTGCCAGCAGTTCCGGGACAGGGACCGGGGCCAACGTCCTGACTTTC.

The chain employs TRBV19 and TRBJ2-3; no definite D call. Germline loops: CDR1 LNHDA, CDR2 SQIVND (reference sequence). Between the trimmed V and J ends, which lost 10 bases and 3 bases, there was a span of 14 bases. The CDR3 is made up of 13 amino acids. The CDR3 DNA is TGTGCCATCTCTGAGACTGGTACAGATACGCAGTATTTT. Protein sequence: CAISETGTDTQYF.

The chain links TRBV28 to TRBJ1-4; possible D gene TRBD1, 5 bases. From germline, CDR1 is MDHEN and CDR2 SYDVKM. V gave up 6 bases and J gave up 0 bases, with 11 bases separating them. The CDR3 consists of 15 residues. The CDR3 protein is CASSPGGATNEKLFF. In DNA form, the CDR3 reads TGTGCCAGCAGCCCCGGAGGGGCAACTAATGAAAAACTGTTTTTT.

The chain recombines TRBV19 with TRBJ1-2; the D gene is possibly TRBD1 (6 bases). Trimming removed 9 bases from V and 7 bases from J, with 12 bases in between. The CDR3 has 11 residues. CDR1 is LNHDA, CDR2 SQIVND, per germline (reference sequence). The CDR3 loop is CASVQGSGYTF. CDR3 DNA: TGTGCCAGCGTACAGGGAAGTGGCTACACCTTC.

DNA for the CDR3: TGTGCCAGCGCAACCTTGGAGGCCTACGAGCAGTACGTC. It encodes CASATLEAYEQYV. J is TRBJ2-7 and V is TRBV7-2, with a possible D match to TRBD2 (5 bases). CDR3 length equals 13 residues. V was trimmed by 8 bases and J by 2 bases, leaving 13 bases between them. Germline CDR1 SGHTA, CDR2 FQGNSA.

This clonotype was counted many times. The genes are TRBV12-3 or TRBV12-4 and TRBJ2-1; no reliable D call. Trimming took off 3 bases at V and 0 bases at J, with 6 bases between the two ends. This CDR3 is 14 amino acids long. The CDR3 nucleotides are TGTGCCAGCAGTTTGCCAGGCTCCTACAATGAGCAGTTCTTC. Translated: CASSLPGSYNEQFF.

This rearrangement joins TRBV7-2 to TRBJ2-7, with TRBD2 matching over 10 bases. With V trimmed by 2 bases and J by 4 bases, 2 bases remained unmatched. CDR1 is SGHTA and CDR2 is FQGNSA in the germline V gene. CDR3 length: 14 amino acids. The CDR3: CASSLFSGGYEQYF. The CDR3 DNA reads as TGTGCCAGCAGCTTATTTAGCGGGGGGTACGAGCAGTACTTC.

The chain employs TRBV6-2 or TRBV6-3 and TRBJ1-2, with D unresolved. Germline V gene data show CDR1 as MNHEY and CDR2 as SVGEGT. V dropped 6 bases and J dropped 6 bases, with 11 bases sitting between them. CDR3 size: 12 residues. This chain's CDR3 is CASSSPGNGYTF. The CDR3 DNA sequence: TGTGCCAGCAGCTCCCCGGGGAATGGCTACACCTTC.